Below are 32 T cell receptor beta chains sequenced from a single sample in a study of molecular identifiers for immune sequencing clone quantification. Via MiXCR, TCRdb re-called the PCR reads, giving one row per CDR3 protein. Of about half a million distinct CDR3 sequences listed, around 23% are singletons. The sample was naive CD8+ T cells from blood, with Jurkat cell RNA spiked in. Sample subset: FACS-sorted CD8+CD4-CCR7+CD45RA+ naive T cells. These receptors all stem from a human donor in good health. Some libraries in this study had Jurkat cell RNA spiked in.

In the case of this clonotype: A much larger clone lies one base from this, so it may be a read error. CDR3 coding DNA: TGTGCCGGCAGCCCGGACCCAAGGACTGAGGAACTGTTTTTT. This sequence encodes CAGSPDPRTEELFF. The chain recombines TRBV7-9 with TRBJ1-4; D is undetermined. In germline, CDR1 is SEHNR, CDR2 FQNEAQ (reference sequence). The CDR3 contains 14 residues.

This clonotype was observed a few times. The chain carries TRBV12-3 or TRBV12-4 and TRBJ2-2; 7 nucleotides agree with TRBD1. The CDR3 has 16 amino acids. V gave up 5 bases and J gave up 4 bases; unmatched junction bases: 10. The CDR3 reads CASSVPGQWATGELFF. The CDR3 DNA reads TGTGCCAGCAGTGTTCCGGGACAGTGGGCCACCGGGGAGCTGTTTTTT.

This clonotype was observed at least ten times. The chain links TRBV5-6 to TRBJ1-1; D is possibly TRBD1 (6 bases). Trimming stripped 6 bases from V and 4 bases from J, with 19 bases between. The CDR3 covers 15 residues. The germline V gene has CDR1 SGHDT and CDR2 YYEEEE. DNA for the CDR3: TGTGCCAGCACCCAAGGGGGGCACGGAGTCACTGAAGCTTTCTTT. Its translation is CASTQGGHGVTEAFF.

This clonotype was counted many times. J is TRBJ2-3 and V is TRBV5-1; 10 bases line up with TRBD2. The J segment lost 6 bases and the V segment lost 1 base, leaving 5 bases of the junction unmatched. The CDR3 extends over 15 amino acids. Germline values: CDR1 SGHRS, CDR2 YFSETQ. DNA of the CDR3: TGCGCCAGCAGCTTGTTAGCGGGAGGAAGCGATACGCAGTATTTT. It codes for CASSLLAGGSDTQYF.

This clonotype turned up a few times. CDR3 sequence reads: CASSLARGTDTQYF. As DNA, the CDR3 is TGTGCCAGCAGCTTAGCGCGCGGCACAGATACGCAGTATTTT. The J gene is TRBJ2-3, the V gene TRBV7-9; D is ambiguous. This CDR3 is 14 amino acids long. V was cut by 0 bases and J by 1 base, with 5 bases left in between. Germline CDR1 SEHNR, CDR2 FQNEAQ (reference sequence).

The V gene is TRBV21-1, the J gene TRBJ1-6; the DNA was not used to check the table's D call, TRBD1. TRBV21-1 is given as a pseudogene. This CDR3 is 15 amino acids long. CDR3 nucleotides: TGTGCCAGCAGCAAAAGGGCAGGGCGCAATTCACCCCTCCACTTT. Its protein product is CASSKRAGRNSPLHF.

This chain joins TRBV12-5 and TRBJ2-3; 8 bases are shared with TRBD2. The CDR3 runs 17 residues. Germline CDR1 is LGHNT and CDR2 is FRNRAP. After removal of 3 bases from V and 6 bases from J, the junction contained 14 bases not matched to a gene. The CDR3 loop reads CASGFQTGTRGRDTQYF. CDR3 bases: TGTGCTAGTGGTTTTCAGACCGGGACTAGGGGCAGGGATACGCAGTATTTT.

This clonotype was counted at least ten times. This rearrangement joins TRBV6-5 to TRBJ1-1; D is ambiguous. The CDR3 sequence is 14 residues long. V lost 5 bases to trimming and J lost 1 base, with 11 bases between them. Germline CDR1 reads MNHEY; CDR2 reads SVGAGI. This chain's CDR3 is CASSPGLGNTEAFF. The CDR3 DNA reads TGTGCCAGCAGTCCCGGTTTAGGGAACACTGAAGCTTTCTTT.

This clonotype was picked up many times. The chain joins TRBV6-5 to TRBJ2-6; D remains unclear. Trimming cost V 9 bases and J 1 base, with 4 bases left between them. Germline values: CDR1 MNHEY, CDR2 SVGAGI. There are 12 residues in the CDR3. CDR3 region: CASLSGANVLTF. CDR3 nucleotide sequence: TGTGCCAGTCTGTCTGGGGCCAACGTCCTGACTTTC.

This clonotype was observed many times. The chain has TRBV28 and TRBJ2-3; D is uncertain. Trimming removed 6 bases from V and 4 bases from J, with 20 bases in between. Germline V lookup: CDR1 MDHEN, CDR2 SYDVKM. The CDR3 spans 16 residues. The CDR3 sequence is CASSPWRGDKADTQYF. As DNA, the CDR3 is TGTGCCAGCAGCCCCTGGCGAGGAGATAAAGCAGATACGCAGTATTTT.

About this clonotype itself: A junction boundary mismatches the germline segment, possibly from a read error. V gene TRBV9 combines with J gene TRBJ1-1; tentative D call: TRBD1 (6 bases). The CDR3 consists of 13 residues. Germline V gene lookup returns CDR1 SGDLS and CDR2 YYNGEE. Here the CDR3 DNA reads TGTGTCAGCAGACCTACGGGGGCAGGGGAAGCTTTCTTT. Residues: CVSRPTGAGEAFF.

This clonotype was observed a few times. The V gene is TRBV10-3, the J gene TRBJ1-1; D gene uncertain. The V end was cut by 2 bases, the J end by 4 bases, with 8 bases between. Germline lookup yields CDR1 ENHRY and CDR2 SYGVKD. The CDR3 is 13 residues long. This CDR3 is CAISEGVGTEAFF. The CDR3 DNA reads as TGTGCCATCAGTGAGGGTGTGGGCACTGAAGCTTTCTTT.

This clonotype has at least ten counts. The rearrangement uses TRBV4-2 and TRBJ2-7, with TRBD1 identical over 8 bases. Germline trimming cut 4 bases from V and 4 bases from J; bases unmatched to any gene: 3. In germline, CDR1 is LGHNA, CDR2 YNFKEQ. The CDR3 runs to 13 residues. CDR3 loop: CASSPGGGYEQYF. The CDR3 DNA sequence: TGTGCCAGCAGCCCAGGGGGCGGTTACGAGCAGTACTTC.

Of note for this clonotype: This may arise from a read error, as a much more abundant clone is one base away. The gene calls are TRBV5-4 and TRBJ2-3, with TRBD2 matching over 8 bases. CDR3 length: 16 residues. Germline lookup yields CDR1 SGHNT and CDR2 YYREEE (reference sequence). The CDR3 spells CAISSPAAGVADTQYF. CDR3 nucleotides: TGTGCCATCAGCTCCCCGGCAGCGGGGGTAGCAGATACGCAGTATTTT.

On this clonotype itself: One junction end disagrees with the germline gene, perhaps due to a read error. The V gene is TRBV5-1, the J gene TRBJ2-3; D call uncertain. Germline V lookup: CDR1 SGHRS, CDR2 YFSETQ. The CDR3 totals 13 residues. The CDR3: CASSLYLTDAQCF. The CDR3 DNA reads TGCGCCAGCAGCTTGTATCTCACAGATGCGCAGTGTTTT.

In the case of this clonotype: Relative to the germline gene, one junction end is altered; a read error may explain this. V and J are TRBV28 and TRBJ2-7; D ambiguous. There are 17 residues in the CDR3. Germline V CDR1 and CDR2: MDHEN, SYDVKM. Written as DNA, the CDR3 is TGTGCCAGCAGTTTAACCCTTAGGCAGTCGCCCCCCTACGAGCCGTACTTC. It codes for CASSLTLRQSPPYEPYF.

The rearrangement uses TRBV20-1 and TRBJ2-7; D gene uncertain. The CDR3 runs 13 residues. Trimming shortened V by 3 bases and J by 0 bases, and 9 bases separated the two germline ends. The germline V gene encodes CDR1 DFQATT and CDR2 SNEGSKA (reference sequence). Here the CDR3 DNA reads TGCAGTGCTAGTGAGCGCCTCTCCTACGAGCAGTACTTC. Translation gives CSASERLSYEQYF.

Turning to this clonotype: A much larger clone is a single base away; this may be a read error. The chain joins TRBV6-5 to TRBJ2-4, with a possible D match to TRBD2 (6 bases). The CDR3 spans 13 residues. Germline values: CDR1 MNHEY, CDR2 SVGAGI. V was cut by 1 base and J by 8 bases, with 9 bases left in between. The CDR3 region is CASSYLEGYIQYF. CDR3 DNA: TGTGCCAGCAGTTACTTGGAGGGTTACATTCAGTACTTC.

This clonotype showed up many times. This chain links TRBV2 with TRBJ1-5; D may be TRBD1 (6 bases). V was pared by 0 bases and J by 0 bases, with 12 bases between. This CDR3 is built from 17 residues. Germline V gives CDR1 SNHLY, CDR2 FYNNEI. The CDR3 spells CASSEAVRGYSNQPQHF. The CDR3 DNA reads TGTGCCAGCAGTGAAGCTGTCAGGGGTTATAGCAATCAGCCCCAGCATTTT.

The V and J genes are TRBV19 and TRBJ1-1, with D maybe TRBD1 (5 bases). V was cut by 3 bases and J by 4 bases, with 9 bases left in between. The CDR3 has 13 residues. Germline values: CDR1 LNHDA, CDR2 SQIVND (reference sequence). The CDR3 DNA reads as TGTGCCAGTAGTATCGGCAGGGCCACTGAAGCTTTCTTT. Amino acids: CASSIGRATEAFF.

As concerns this clonotype: A much bigger clone sits one base away, suggesting this may be a read error. The chain uses TRBV6-2 or TRBV6-3 and TRBJ2-2, with a possible D match to TRBD2 (5 bases). The length of the CDR3 is 11 residues. The V gene's germline CDR1 is MNHEY and CDR2 SVGEGT. The CDR3 coding sequence is TGTGCCAGCACGGGCACCGGGGTGCTGTTTTTT. As protein: CASTGTGVLFF.

Turning to this clonotype: A much larger clone is a single base away; this may be a read error. J is TRBJ2-1 and V is TRBV30; D uncertain. The CDR3 is 11 residues long. From germline, CDR1 is GTSNPN and CDR2 SVGIG (reference sequence). In DNA, the CDR3 is TGTGCCTGGCGTGTATCCTATGAGCAGTTCTTC. This sequence encodes CAWRVSYEQFF.

As concerns this clonotype: This may be a read error, as it is one base from a much larger clone. The V call is TRBV7-9, the J call TRBJ2-7; 16 bases map to TRBD2. In germline, CDR1 is SEHNR, CDR2 FQNEAQ (reference sequence). CDR3 length equals 17 residues. CDR3 nucleotide sequence: TGTGCCGGCAGCCCGGGACTAGCGGGAGGGGGTTCCTACGAGCAGTACTTC. This encodes CAGSPGLAGGGSYEQYF.

This clonotype was observed a few times. V and J are TRBV20-1 and TRBJ2-7, with 7 bases fitting TRBD2. Looked up from germline, CDR1 is DFQATT and CDR2 is SNEGSKA (reference sequence). V shed 1 base, J shed 1 base, and the junction held 10 bases outside the gene matches. The CDR3 spans 16 residues. DNA for the CDR3: TGCAGTGCTAGAGCGTCCGGGAGGCAGATATCCTACGAGCAGTACTTC. Amino acids: CSARASGRQISYEQYF.

A few counts support this clonotype. This rearrangement joins TRBV19 to TRBJ2-2, with TRBD1 identical over 10 bases. The CDR3 consists of 16 residues. V lost 3 bases and J lost 1; bases outside the gene matches: 2. Germline V gene sequence: CDR1 LNHDA, CDR2 SQIVND (reference sequence). CDR3 nucleotide sequence: TGTGCCAGTAGTATCGGGACAGGGGTGAACACCGGGGAGCTGTTTTTT. It translates to CASSIGTGVNTGELFF.

About this clonotype itself: This could be a read error, since a much larger clone is one nucleotide away. J is TRBJ1-1 and V is TRBV27, with D possibly being TRBD1 (6 bases). Germline CDR1 is MNHEY and CDR2 is SMNVEV (reference sequence). The CDR3 spans 13 residues. CDR3: CTSSWTVGTEAFF. For the CDR3, the DNA is TGTACCAGCAGTTGGACAGTGGGCACTGAAGCTTTCTTT.

This clonotype was recorded many times. The genes are TRBV29-1 and TRBJ1-4; D not resolved. The CDR3 is 14 amino acids. Germline assignment: CDR1 SQVTM and CDR2 ANQGSEA. Trimming shortened V by 0 bases and J by 4 bases, and 9 bases separated the two germline ends. The CDR3 protein is CSVEDPDSNEKLFF. The CDR3 DNA reads TGCAGCGTTGAAGATCCGGATAGTAATGAAAAACTGTTTTTT.

This clonotype was found a few times. This chain links TRBV20-1 with TRBJ2-7; D is possibly TRBD2 (6 bases). Trimming cost V 0 bases and J 0 bases, with 15 bases left between them. The CDR3 spans 16 residues. Germline CDR1 reads DFQATT; CDR2 reads SNEGSKA (reference sequence). The CDR3, as DNA: TGCAGTGCTAGAGATAGGGCGGGGCCTGGCTCCTACGAGCAGTACTTC. Its protein product is CSARDRAGPGSYEQYF.

The sample holds a few counts of this clonotype. This chain joins TRBV7-9 and TRBJ1-1, with unresolved D. The CDR3 is made up of 14 amino acids. Trimming cost V 5 bases and J 4 bases, with 14 bases left between them. The V gene's germline CDR1 is SEHNR and CDR2 FQNEAQ (reference sequence). Here the CDR3 reads CASSRDQEGTEAFF. CDR3 DNA sequence: TGTGCCAGCAGCCGAGATCAGGAAGGCACTGAAGCTTTCTTT. Complete variable domain (other parts from reference TRBV7-9 and TRBJ1-1): DTGVSQNPRHKITKRGQNVTFRCDPISEHNRLYWYRQTLGQGPEFLTYFQNEAQLEKSRLLSDRFSAERPKGSFSTLEIQRTEQGDSAMYLCASSRDQEGTEAFFGQGTRLTVV.

In its sample, this clonotype was seen a few times. This chain uses TRBV27 with TRBJ2-7, with TRBD1 matching 8 bases. The CDR3 runs to 14 residues. Germline-derived CDR1 and CDR2 are MNHEY and SMNVEV (reference sequence). V shed 2 bases, J shed 4 bases, and the junction held 4 bases outside the gene matches. The CDR3 loop reads CASSLHGQGYEQYF. As DNA, the CDR3 is TGTGCCAGCAGTTTACATGGACAGGGATACGAGCAGTACTTC.

The chain links TRBV7-9 to TRBJ2-7; tentatively, D is TRBD2 (6 bases). V was clipped by 5 bases and J by 4 bases, with 27 bases between them. Per the germline V gene, CDR1 is SEHNR and CDR2 is FQNEAQ (reference sequence). The CDR3 sequence is 18 residues long. In DNA, the CDR3 is TGTGCCAGCAGCCACCGGGACCGTCAGGACGGGGGTGTATACGAGCAGTACTTC. Its translation: CASSHRDRQDGGVYEQYF.

This clonotype was seen ten or more times. The chain links TRBV29-1 to TRBJ2-7, with TRBD2 identical over 7 bases. The CDR3 has 14 amino acids. The ends lost 6 bases at V and 2 bases at J; junction bases unmatched: 10. Per germline, CDR1 SQVTM and CDR2 ANQGSEA. The CDR3 here is CSVAGGSGAYEQYF. DNA for the CDR3: TGCAGCGTCGCCGGGGGGAGCGGGGCCTACGAGCAGTACTTC.